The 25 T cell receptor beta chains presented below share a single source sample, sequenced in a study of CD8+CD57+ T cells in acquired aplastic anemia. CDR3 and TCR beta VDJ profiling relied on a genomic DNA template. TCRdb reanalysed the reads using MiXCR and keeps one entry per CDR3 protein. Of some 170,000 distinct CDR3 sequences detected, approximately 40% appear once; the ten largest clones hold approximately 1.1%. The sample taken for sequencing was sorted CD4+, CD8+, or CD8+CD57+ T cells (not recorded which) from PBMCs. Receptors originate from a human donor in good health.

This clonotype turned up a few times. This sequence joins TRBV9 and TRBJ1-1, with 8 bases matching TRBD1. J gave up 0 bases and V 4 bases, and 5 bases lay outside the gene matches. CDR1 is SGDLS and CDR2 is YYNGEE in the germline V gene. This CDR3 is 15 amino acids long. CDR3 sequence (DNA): TGTGCCAGCAGCCCAACGACAGGGGTGAACACTGAAGCTTTCTTT. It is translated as CASSPTTGVNTEAFF.

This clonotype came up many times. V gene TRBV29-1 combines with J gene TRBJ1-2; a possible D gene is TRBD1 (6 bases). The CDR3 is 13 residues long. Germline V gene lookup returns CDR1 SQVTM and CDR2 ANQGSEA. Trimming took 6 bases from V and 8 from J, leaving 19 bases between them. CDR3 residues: CSVVQGRGVGYTF. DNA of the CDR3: TGCAGCGTAGTACAGGGTCGGGGTGTGGGCTACACCTTC.

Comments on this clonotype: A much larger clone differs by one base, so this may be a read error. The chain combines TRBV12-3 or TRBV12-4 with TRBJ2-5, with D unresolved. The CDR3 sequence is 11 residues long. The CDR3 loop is CASSPAETLYF. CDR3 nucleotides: TGTGCCAGCAGCCCGGCAGAGACCCTGTACTTC.

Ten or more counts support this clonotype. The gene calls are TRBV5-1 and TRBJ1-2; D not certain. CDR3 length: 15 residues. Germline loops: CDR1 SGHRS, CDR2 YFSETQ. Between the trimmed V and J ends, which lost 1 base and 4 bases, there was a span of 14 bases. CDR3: CASSLSAGPSYGYTF. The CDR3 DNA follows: TGCGCCAGCAGCTTGTCAGCAGGACCCTCCTATGGCTACACCTTC.

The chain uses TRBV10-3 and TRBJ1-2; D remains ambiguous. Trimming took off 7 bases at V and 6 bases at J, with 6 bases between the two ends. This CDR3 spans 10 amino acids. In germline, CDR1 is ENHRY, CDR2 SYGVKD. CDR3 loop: CAIKGDGYTF. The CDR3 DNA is TGTGCCATCAAGGGAGATGGCTACACCTTC.

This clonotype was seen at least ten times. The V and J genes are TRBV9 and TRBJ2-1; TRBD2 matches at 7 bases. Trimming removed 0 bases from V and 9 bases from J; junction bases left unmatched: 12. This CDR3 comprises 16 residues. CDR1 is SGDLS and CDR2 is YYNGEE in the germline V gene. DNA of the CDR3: TGTGCCAGCAGCGTAGTGGTGGGCGGGAGACCAGCTGAGCAGTTCTTC. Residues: CASSVVVGGRPAEQFF. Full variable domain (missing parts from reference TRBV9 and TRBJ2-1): DSGVTQTPKHLITATGQRVTLRCSPRSGDLSVYWYQQSLDQGLQFLIQYYNGEERAKGNILERFSAQQFPDLHSELNLSSLELGDSALYFCASSVVVGGRPAEQFFGPGTRLTVL.

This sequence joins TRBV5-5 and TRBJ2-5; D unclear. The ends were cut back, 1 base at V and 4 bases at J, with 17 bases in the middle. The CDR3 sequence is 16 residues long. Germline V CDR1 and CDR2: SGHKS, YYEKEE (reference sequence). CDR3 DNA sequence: TGTGCCAGCAGCTTGAATTGGAACCTAGGACCAGAGACCCAGTACTTC. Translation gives CASSLNWNLGPETQYF.

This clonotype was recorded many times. CDR3 bases: TGTGCCAGTAGCGACAGGAAGAACACTGAAGCTTTCTTT. Protein sequence: CASSDRKNTEAFF. The chain uses TRBV19 and TRBJ1-1, with D perhaps matching TRBD1 (6 bases). The germline CDR1 and CDR2 sequences are LNHDA and SQIVND (reference sequence). The V end lost 6 bases, the J end lost 1 base, and 9 bases lay between the germline ends. The CDR3 runs to 13 residues.

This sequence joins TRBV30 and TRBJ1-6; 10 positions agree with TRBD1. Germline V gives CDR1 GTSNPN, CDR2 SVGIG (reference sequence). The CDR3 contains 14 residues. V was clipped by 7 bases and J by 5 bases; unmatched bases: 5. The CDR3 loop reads CALTGGQHNSPLHF. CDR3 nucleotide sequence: TGTGCCTTGACAGGGGGCCAACATAATTCACCCCTCCACTTT.

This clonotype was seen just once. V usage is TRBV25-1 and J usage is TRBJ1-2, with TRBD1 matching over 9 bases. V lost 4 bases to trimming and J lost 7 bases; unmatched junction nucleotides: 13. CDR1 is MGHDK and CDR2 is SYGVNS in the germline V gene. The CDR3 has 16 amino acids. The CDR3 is CASSGPAGTGYSGYTF. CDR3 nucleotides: TGTGCCAGCAGTGGCCCCGCCGGGACAGGGTACAGTGGCTACACCTTC.

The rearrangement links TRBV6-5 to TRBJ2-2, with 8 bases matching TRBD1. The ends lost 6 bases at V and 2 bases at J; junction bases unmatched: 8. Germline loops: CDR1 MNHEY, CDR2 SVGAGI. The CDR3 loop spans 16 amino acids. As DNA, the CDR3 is TGTGCCAGCAGGTTGCTCGGGACAGGTAACACCGGGGAGCTGTTTTTT. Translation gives CASRLLGTGNTGELFF.

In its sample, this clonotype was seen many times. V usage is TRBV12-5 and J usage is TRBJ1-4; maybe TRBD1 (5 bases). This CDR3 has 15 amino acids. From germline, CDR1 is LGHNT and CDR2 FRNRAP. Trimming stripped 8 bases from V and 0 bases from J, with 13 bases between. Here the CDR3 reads CASRTGRATNEKLFF. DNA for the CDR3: TGTGCTAGTAGAACGGGACGTGCAACTAATGAAAAACTGTTTTTT.

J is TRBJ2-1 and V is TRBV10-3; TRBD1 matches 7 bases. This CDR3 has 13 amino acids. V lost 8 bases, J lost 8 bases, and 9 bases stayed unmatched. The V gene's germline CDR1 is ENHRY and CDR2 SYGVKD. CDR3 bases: TGTGCCATCCGTCAAGGGGGCCAGGATGAGCAGTTCTTC. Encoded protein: CAIRQGGQDEQFF.

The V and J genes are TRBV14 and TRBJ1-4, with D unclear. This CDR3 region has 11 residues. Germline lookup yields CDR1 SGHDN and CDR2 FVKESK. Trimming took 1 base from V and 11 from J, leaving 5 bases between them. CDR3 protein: CASSQVLKLFF. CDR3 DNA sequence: TGTGCCAGCAGCCAAGTACTGAAACTGTTTTTT.

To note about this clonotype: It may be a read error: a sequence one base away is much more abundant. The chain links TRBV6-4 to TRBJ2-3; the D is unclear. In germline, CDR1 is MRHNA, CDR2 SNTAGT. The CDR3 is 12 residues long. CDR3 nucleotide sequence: TGTGCCAGCAATGACGACACAGATACGCAGTATTTT. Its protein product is CASNDDTDTQYF.

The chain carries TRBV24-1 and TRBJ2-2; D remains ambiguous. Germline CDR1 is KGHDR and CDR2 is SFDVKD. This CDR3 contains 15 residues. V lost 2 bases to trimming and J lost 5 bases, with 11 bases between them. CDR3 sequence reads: CATSDSWSVTGELFF. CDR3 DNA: TGTGCCACCAGTGATTCCTGGTCCGTTACCGGGGAGCTGTTTTTT.

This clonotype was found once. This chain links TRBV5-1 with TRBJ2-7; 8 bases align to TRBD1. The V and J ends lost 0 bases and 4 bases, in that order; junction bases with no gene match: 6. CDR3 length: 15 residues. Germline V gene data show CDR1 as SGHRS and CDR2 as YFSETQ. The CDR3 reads CASSLARTGPYEQYF. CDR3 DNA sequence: TGCGCCAGCAGCTTGGCCAGGACAGGGCCTTACGAGCAGTACTTC.

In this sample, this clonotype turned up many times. CDR3 loop: CSVGERNEQFF. CDR3 nucleotide sequence: TGCAGCGTTGGGGAGAGGAATGAGCAGTTCTTC. The chain uses TRBV29-1 and TRBJ2-1; TRBD2 is a possible D gene (5 bases). The V gene lost 4 bases and the J gene lost 7 bases, with 8 bases spanning the gap. Germline lookup yields CDR1 SQVTM and CDR2 ANQGSEA. The CDR3 loop spans 11 amino acids.

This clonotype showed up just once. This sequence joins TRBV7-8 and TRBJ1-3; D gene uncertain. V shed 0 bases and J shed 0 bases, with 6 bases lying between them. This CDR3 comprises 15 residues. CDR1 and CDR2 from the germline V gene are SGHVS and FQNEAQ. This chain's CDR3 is CASSLARISGNTIYF. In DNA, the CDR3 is TGTGCCAGCAGCTTAGCCCGGATCTCTGGAAACACCATATATTTT.

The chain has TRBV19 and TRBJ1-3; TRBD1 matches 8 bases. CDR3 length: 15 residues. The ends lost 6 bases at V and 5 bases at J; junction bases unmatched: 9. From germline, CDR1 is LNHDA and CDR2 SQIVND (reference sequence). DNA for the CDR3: TGTGCCAGTAGCGTGGGACAGGACCTGAGAAACACCATATATTTT. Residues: CASSVGQDLRNTIYF.

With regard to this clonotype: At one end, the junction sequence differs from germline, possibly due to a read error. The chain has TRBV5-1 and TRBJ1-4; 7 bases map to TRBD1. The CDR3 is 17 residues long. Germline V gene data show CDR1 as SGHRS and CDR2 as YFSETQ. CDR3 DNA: TGCGCCAGCAGCTTGGGTGGACAGGCATCAACTAGTGAAAAACTGTTTTTT. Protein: CASSLGGQASTSEKLFF.

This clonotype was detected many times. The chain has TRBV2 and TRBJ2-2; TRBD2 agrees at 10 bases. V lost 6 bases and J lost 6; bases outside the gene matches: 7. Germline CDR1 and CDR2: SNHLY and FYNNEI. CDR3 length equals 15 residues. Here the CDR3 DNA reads TGTGCCAGCAGCCCGACTAGCGGGTCTTCCGGGGAGCTGTTTTTT. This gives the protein CASSPTSGSSGELFF.

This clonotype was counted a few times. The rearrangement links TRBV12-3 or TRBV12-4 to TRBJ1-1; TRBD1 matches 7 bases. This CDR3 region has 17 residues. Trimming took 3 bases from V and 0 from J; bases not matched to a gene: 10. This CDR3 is CASSFPRQGTMNTEAFF. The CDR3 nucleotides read TGTGCCAGCAGTTTCCCCAGACAGGGTACCATGAACACTGAAGCTTTCTTT.

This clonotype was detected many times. The CDR3 region is CASSLITEAFF. The CDR3 DNA sequence: TGTGCCAGCAGCTTAATCACTGAAGCTTTCTTT. The chain is built from TRBV7-8 and TRBJ1-1; unclear D gene. Per germline, CDR1 SGHVS and CDR2 FQNEAQ. The V gene lost 2 bases and the J gene lost 4 bases, with 2 bases spanning the gap. The CDR3 covers 11 residues. The entire variable domain, with the rest obtained from reference TRBV7-8 and TRBJ1-1, is as follows: GAGVSQSPRYKVAKRGQDVALRCDPISGHVSLFWYQQALGQGPEFLTYFQNEAQLDKSGLPSDRFFAERPEGSVSTLKIQRTQQEDSAVYLCASSLITEAFFGQGTRLTVV.

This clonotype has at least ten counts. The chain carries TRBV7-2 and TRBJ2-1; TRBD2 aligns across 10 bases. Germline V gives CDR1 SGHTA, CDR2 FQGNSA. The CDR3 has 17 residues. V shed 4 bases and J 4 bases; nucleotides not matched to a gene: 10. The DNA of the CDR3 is TGTGCCAGCAGCTCGCGTGTTTCTAGCGGGGGATACAATGAGCAGTTCTTC. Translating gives CASSSRVSSGGYNEQFF. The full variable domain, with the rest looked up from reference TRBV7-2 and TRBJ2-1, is GAGVSQSPSNKVTEKGKDVELRCDPISGHTALYWYRQSLGQGLEFLIYFQGNSAPDKSGLPSDRFSAERTGGSVSTLTIQRTQQEDSAVYLCASSSRVSSGGYNEQFFGPGTRLTVL.